Shown below are 22 T cell receptor beta chains from a single sample sequenced in a study of blood T cell repertoires in COVID-19 (dated by TCRdb to about 2020). The method was the immunoSEQ multiplex PCR assay. What TCRdb holds here is the immuneACCESS table cut down to in-frame rearrangements. Part of the clones is not present; checked against another copy, under half of the missing clones reflect an unresolved V gene, and the others are unexplained. The sample table records about 58,000 clones; more than 85% of these occur just once. The top ten clones comprise nearly 7.5% of the sample. Specimen: peripheral blood. All receptors come from a human donor with active COVID-19. The donor label of this sample is uncertain.

The chain has TRBV7-2 and TRBJ2-3; 15 bases map to TRBD2. This CDR3 has 15 residues. J lost 6 bases, V lost 5 bases, and 3 bases had no gene match. Germline-derived CDR1 and CDR2 are SGHTA and FQGNSA. The CDR3 region has the DNA TGTGCCAGCAGCCAGGGACTAGCGGGGGGTGATACGCAGTATTTT. Translation: CASSQGLAGGDTQYF.

The chain carries TRBV11-2 and TRBJ2-5, with 7 nucleotides matching TRBD2. The germline gives CDR1 SGHAT, CDR2 FQNNGV. The CDR3 runs 14 residues. The V segment lost 4 bases and the J segment 7 bases; nucleotides outside the gene matches: 9. The CDR3 nucleotides are TGTGCCAGCAGCTCGGGGGGAGCCCTAGGGACCCAGTACTTC. Amino acid sequence: CASSSGGALGTQYF.

The chain recombines TRBV18 with TRBJ2-5; 7 positions agree with TRBD2. This CDR3 is 15 amino acids long. CDR1 is KGHSH, CDR2 LQKENI, per germline. The ends lost 3 bases at V and 4 bases at J; junction bases unmatched: 8. This CDR3 reads CASSPRGVQGETQYF. The CDR3, as DNA: TGTGCCAGCTCACCCCGGGGGGTCCAGGGAGAGACCCAGTACTTC.

The chain carries TRBV18 and TRBJ2-7, with 16 bases fitting TRBD2. This CDR3 has 18 amino acids. CDR1 KGHSH and CDR2 LQKENI come from the germline V gene. With 0 bases clipped from V and 6 bases from J, the junction kept 8 bases outside the gene matches. This CDR3 is CASSPPKGLAGGIGEQYF. The CDR3 nucleotides read TGTGCCAGCTCACCACCGAAGGGACTAGCGGGAGGGATCGGCGAGCAGTACTTC.

This chain links TRBV2 with TRBJ2-7, with 10 bases matching TRBD2. The CDR3 is made up of 16 amino acids. J gave up 1 base and V 3 bases, and 6 bases lay outside the gene matches. The germline V gene has CDR1 SNHLY and CDR2 FYNNEI. This CDR3 is CASSEASGSLSYEQYF. The CDR3 region has the DNA TGTGCCAGCAGTGAGGCTAGCGGGAGTCTTTCCTACGAGCAGTACTTC. Based on the CDR3 plus reference TRBV2 and TRBJ2-7, the full variable domain is EPEVTQTPSHQVTQMGQEVILRCVPISNHLYFYWYRQILGQKVEFLVSFYNNEISEKSEIFDDQFSVERPDGSNFTLKIRSTKLEDSAMYFCASSEASGSLSYEQYFGPGTRLTVT.

The chain links TRBV9 to TRBJ2-5; 9 bases are a match to TRBD2. Germline V gene lookup returns CDR1 SGDLS and CDR2 YYNGEE. V trimming: 0 bases; J trimming: 4 bases; junction bases outside the gene matches: 10. CDR3 length: 17 residues. In nucleotides, the CDR3 is TGTGCCAGCAGCGTAGGGAATGGCGGGGGGGCGTCAGAGACCCAGTACTTC. Translated: CASSVGNGGGASETQYF.

The chain combines TRBV11-3 with TRBJ2-3; 7 bases agree with TRBD1. Trimming took 3 bases from V and 1 from J; bases not matched to a gene: 4. The CDR3 contains 15 residues. Germline V gives CDR1 SGHNT, CDR2 YENEEA. CDR3 sequence reads: CASSFGQEGTDTQYF. In DNA, the CDR3 is TGTGCCAGCAGCTTCGGACAGGAGGGCACAGATACGCAGTATTTT.

The rearrangement links TRBV7-3 to TRBJ2-1; 12 bases match TRBD1. Germline values: CDR1 SGHTA, CDR2 FQGTGA. After removal of 5 bases from V and 10 bases from J, the junction contained 3 bases not matched to a gene. The CDR3 sequence is 13 residues long. This CDR3 is CASSPGQGAEQFF. The CDR3 nucleotides are TGTGCCAGCAGCCCGGGACAGGGGGCAGAGCAGTTCTTC.

The J gene is TRBJ2-1, the V gene TRBV5-1; TRBD2 matches 10 bases. After removal of 2 bases from V and 2 bases from J, the junction contained 10 bases not matched to a gene. This CDR3 is 18 amino acids long. Germline V gene data show CDR1 as SGHRS and CDR2 as YFSETQ. The DNA for the CDR3 is TGCGCCAGCAGCTTCGTGAGCGGGGGGGCCGGCACCTACAATGAGCAGTTCTTC. Translating it yields CASSFVSGGAGTYNEQFF.

The chain links TRBV9 to TRBJ2-5, with 13 bases that match TRBD2. The V segment lost 3 bases and the J segment 9 bases; nucleotides outside the gene matches: 8. Germline V gives CDR1 SGDLS, CDR2 YYNGEE. The CDR3 spans 15 residues. The CDR3 protein is CASSGGTSGVGAQYF. The CDR3 region has the DNA TGTGCCAGCAGCGGCGGGACTAGCGGGGTGGGGGCCCAGTACTTC.

The gene calls are TRBV9 and TRBJ2-3; 7 nucleotides line up with TRBD2. V dropped 2 bases and J dropped 3; count of bases not matched to a gene: 15. From germline, CDR1 is SGDLS and CDR2 YYNGEE. The CDR3 has 18 residues. The CDR3 DNA follows: TGTGCCAGCAGCGTTGCCCCGCCCTCGGCGGGGGATACAGATACGCAGTATTTT. It is translated as CASSVAPPSAGDTDTQYF.

This clone was observed a few times. The V and J genes are TRBV4-1 and TRBJ2-1; tentative D call: TRBD1 (6 bases). The CDR3 length is 16 residues. Germline V gene data show CDR1 as MGHRA and CDR2 as YSYEKL. With 0 bases removed from V and 0 bases from J, the gap between germline ends came to 9 bases. The CDR3 DNA is TGCGCCAGCAGCCAAGAGCCACAGGGCTCCTACAATGAGCAGTTCTTC. Translated: CASSQEPQGSYNEQFF.

The chain uses TRBV12-3 or TRBV12-4 and TRBJ2-7, with D tentatively TRBD1 (6 bases). The CDR3 is made up of 12 amino acids. The V end was cut by 6 bases, the J end by 6 bases, with 12 bases between. CDR3 DNA: TGTGCCAGCAGCTATACAGGGTCCGAGCAGTACTTC. It yields the protein CASSYTGSEQYF.

This chain connects TRBV2 to TRBJ2-7, with TRBD1 matching over 7 bases. Germline values: CDR1 SNHLY, CDR2 FYNNEI. V gave up 8 bases and J gave up 6 bases; unmatched junction bases: 4. The CDR3 runs 11 residues. CDR3 in DNA: TGTGCCAGCGGGGACAGTCCCGAGCAGTACTTC. The encoded protein is CASGDSPEQYF. Together with reference TRBV2 and TRBJ2-7, the CDR3 gives the full variable domain: EPEVTQTPSHQVTQMGQEVILRCVPISNHLYFYWYRQILGQKVEFLVSFYNNEISEKSEIFDDQFSVERPDGSNFTLKIRSTKLEDSAMYFCASGDSPEQYFGPGTRLTVT.

The rearrangement joins TRBV9 to TRBJ2-3; D perhaps matches TRBD2 (5 bases). The V end lost 0 bases, the J end lost 4 bases, and 12 bases lay between the germline ends. CDR3 size: 15 residues. Germline values: CDR1 SGDLS, CDR2 YYNGEE. The CDR3 loop reads CASSVEGNGADTQYF. The CDR3 bases are TGTGCCAGCAGCGTAGAAGGCAACGGGGCAGATACGCAGTATTTT.

The chain couples TRBV11-3 to TRBJ1-2; weak D call: TRBD1 (6 bases). V lost 5 bases to trimming and J lost 5 bases, with 12 bases between them. CDR1 and CDR2 from the germline V gene are SGHNT and YENEEA. The CDR3 sequence is 13 residues long. The CDR3 DNA sequence: TGTGCCAGCAGCATGCAGGGGAGATATGGCTACACCTTC. Its protein product is CASSMQGRYGYTF.

The J gene is TRBJ2-7, the V gene TRBV5-1, with 11 bases matching TRBD1. Trimming cost V 7 bases and J 2 bases; bases outside gene matches: 5. The CDR3 totals 14 residues. Germline values: CDR1 SGHRS, CDR2 YFSETQ. CDR3 sequence: CASAAGQGAYEQYF. The CDR3 DNA is TGCGCCAGCGCAGCGGGACAGGGGGCCTACGAGCAGTACTTC.

This clone occurred once. The chain links TRBV29-1 to TRBJ2-3; no firm D call. Germline CDR1 reads SQVTM; CDR2 reads ANQGSEA. V lost 1 base to trimming and J lost 2 bases, with 4 bases between them. The CDR3 consists of 12 residues. CDR3 protein: CSVEANTDTQYF. The CDR3 bases are TGCAGCGTTGAAGCCAACACAGATACGCAGTATTTT.

The CDR3 sequence: CASSTEQAGEFSSEQFF. The CDR3 region has the DNA TGTGCCAGCAGTACCGAACAAGCGGGAGAGTTTTCCTCTGAGCAGTTCTTC. The rearrangement uses TRBV6-2 or TRBV6-3 and TRBJ2-1; TRBD2 matches 8 bases. CDR1 is MNHEY, CDR2 SVGEGT, per germline. The V and J ends lost 5 bases and 9 bases, in that order; junction bases with no gene match: 18. The CDR3 runs 17 residues.

The chain is built from TRBV6-5 and TRBJ2-3; D not resolved. The CDR3 is made up of 13 amino acids. Germline CDR1 reads MNHEY; CDR2 reads SVGAGI. V lost 6 bases to trimming and J lost 2 bases, with 9 bases between them. This chain's CDR3 is CASSPLYTDTQYF. The CDR3 coding sequence is TGTGCCAGCAGCCCACTTTACACAGATACGCAGTATTTT.

This clone has only one observation. V gene TRBV29-1 combines with J gene TRBJ1-2; TRBD1 aligns across 8 bases. This CDR3 contains 12 residues. Trimming removed 8 bases from V and 8 bases from J; junction bases left unmatched: 10. Germline-derived CDR1 and CDR2 are SQVTM and ANQGSEA. The CDR3 reads CSTTQGGEGYTF. In DNA form, the CDR3 reads TGCAGCACAACACAGGGGGGAGAGGGCTACACCTTC.

This clone was picked up one time. The V gene is TRBV4-3, the J gene TRBJ1-1; 7 bases agree with TRBD1. Unmatched junction bases numbered 8, after V lost 8 bases and J lost 2 bases. Germline V gives CDR1 LGHNA, CDR2 YSLEER. The CDR3 is made up of 14 amino acids. CDR3 sequence: CASSRGTVNTEAFF. CDR3 sequence (DNA): TGCGCCAGCTCCCGCGGGACAGTTAACACTGAAGCTTTCTTT.